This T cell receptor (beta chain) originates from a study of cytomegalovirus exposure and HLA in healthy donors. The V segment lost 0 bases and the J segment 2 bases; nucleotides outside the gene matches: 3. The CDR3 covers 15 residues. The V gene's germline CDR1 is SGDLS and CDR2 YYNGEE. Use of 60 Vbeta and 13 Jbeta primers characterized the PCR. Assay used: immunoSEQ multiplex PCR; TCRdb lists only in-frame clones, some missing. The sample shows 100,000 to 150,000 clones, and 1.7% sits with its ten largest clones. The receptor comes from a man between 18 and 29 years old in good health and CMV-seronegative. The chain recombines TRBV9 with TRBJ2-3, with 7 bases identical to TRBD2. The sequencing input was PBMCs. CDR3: CASSVAGGPTDTQYF. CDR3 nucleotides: TGTGCCAGCAGCGTAGCGGGGGGACCCACAGATACGCAGTATTTT.